The 28 T cell receptor beta chains listed next were all sequenced from one sample in a study of chemoradiotherapy in HPV16-positive cancers. The assay was immunoSEQ multiplex PCR, and TCRdb's table has in-frame clones only and misses some. This table holds roughly 200 clones, approximately 80% found once. Sequenced here: tumor tissue, sampled from a patient who underwent chemoradiotherapy. These receptor sequences come from a human donor with HPV-associated anogenital cancer.

The chain carries TRBV15 and TRBJ2-7; D is possibly TRBD1 or TRBD2 (5 bases each). The CDR3 is 14 residues long. Deletions cut 3 bases from V and 1 base from J, with 10 bases between. Germline V gene data show CDR1 as LNHNV and CDR2 as YYDKDF (reference sequence). The CDR3 DNA reads as TGTGCCACCAGCAGGGGGACCGATTCCTACGAGCAGTACTTC. This codes for CATSRGTDSYEQYF.

The chain employs TRBV25-1 and TRBJ2-1; 7 bases are a match to TRBD1. This CDR3 is 14 amino acids long. Germline-derived CDR1 and CDR2 are MGHDK and SYGVNS. Trimming removed 6 bases from V and 8 bases from J; junction bases left unmatched: 10. The CDR3 nucleotides read TGTGCCAGCAGCGAGAGGGGGCCGTATGATGAGCAGTTCTTC. It yields the protein CASSERGPYDEQFF.

V and J are TRBV9 and TRBJ2-7; possibly TRBD1 for D (6 bases). The CDR3 sequence is 14 residues long. CDR1 is SGDLS and CDR2 is YYNGEE in the germline V gene. The ends were cut back, 3 bases at V and 4 bases at J, with 14 bases in the middle. The CDR3 DNA reads TGTGCCAGCAGCGAGGGGGACATCATGTACGAGCAGTACTTC. Its translation: CASSEGDIMYEQYF.

The chain recombines TRBV4-1 with TRBJ2-7; 9 bases are a match to TRBD1. CDR3 length: 17 amino acids. The junction had 13 bases not matched to a gene; V was cut back by 5 bases and J by 2 bases. Germline loops: CDR1 MGHRA, CDR2 YSYEKL. In nucleotides, the CDR3 is TGCGCCAGCAGCTGGGGACAGGGATACGAAGGGGCCTACGAGCAGTACTTC. Its translation: CASSWGQGYEGAYEQYF.

The rearrangement joins TRBV28 to TRBJ1-1; no reliable D call. The germline gives CDR1 MDHEN, CDR2 SYDVKM. This CDR3 region has 14 residues. With 3 bases removed from V and 1 base from J, the gap between germline ends came to 9 bases. Here the CDR3 DNA reads TGTGCCAGCAGTTTCTCCGTGTCGAACACTGAAGCTTTCTTT. Protein sequence: CASSFSVSNTEAFF.

The chain is built from TRBV19 and TRBJ1-1, with D perhaps matching TRBD1 (5 bases). The CDR3 runs 14 residues. Between the trimmed V and J ends, which lost 2 bases and 4 bases, there was a span of 11 bases. The germline CDR1 and CDR2 sequences are LNHDA and SQIVND (reference sequence). CDR3 nucleotide sequence: TGTGCCAGTAGTATACAGGGTGGGAGCACTGAAGCTTTCTTT. Its translation is CASSIQGGSTEAFF. The whole variable domain, filled in from reference TRBV19 and TRBJ1-1, reads DGGITQSPKYLFRKEGQNVTLSCEQNLNHDAMYWYRQDPGQGLRLIYYSQIVNDFQKGDIAEGYSVSREKKESFPLTVTSAQKNPTAFYLCASSIQGGSTEAFFGQGTRLTVV.

The rearrangement joins TRBV6-1 to TRBJ1-5, with a tentative D call TRBD1 (6 bases). Trimming cost V 8 bases and J 8 bases, with 19 bases left between them. The CDR3 has 14 amino acids. Germline V CDR1 and CDR2: MNHNS, SASEGT. CDR3 protein: CASVPGQPLEPQHF. The CDR3 region has the DNA TGTGCCAGCGTGCCGGGACAACCTTTGGAGCCCCAGCATTTT.

This clone was observed once. The chain employs TRBV7-9 and TRBJ1-4; tentative D call: TRBD1 (5 bases). V was pared by 4 bases and J by 12 bases, with 15 bases between. This CDR3 spans 13 amino acids. Germline V CDR1 and CDR2: SEHNR, FQNEAQ (reference sequence). CDR3 sequence reads: CASSSPADRELFF. CDR3 in DNA: TGTGCCAGCAGCTCCCCTGCCGACAGAGAACTGTTTTTT.

The chain has TRBV4-3 and TRBJ2-2; D gene unclear. This CDR3 has 14 amino acids. Trimming pared 6 bases from V and 2 bases from J, leaving 10 bases between. The germline V gene has CDR1 LGHNA and CDR2 YSLEER. CDR3 in amino acids: CASSLTHNTGELFF. CDR3 nucleotide sequence: TGCGCCAGCAGTTTGACACACAACACCGGGGAGCTGTTTTTT.

The V and J genes are TRBV11-2 and TRBJ1-2, with 9 bases fitting TRBD1. J was trimmed by 8 bases and V by 0 bases; bases with no gene match: 4. The germline gives CDR1 SGHAT, CDR2 FQNNGV. The CDR3 runs to 14 residues. The CDR3 DNA reads TGTGCCAGCAGCTTAGAGGGGACAGGGAACGGCTACACCTTC. Translating it yields CASSLEGTGNGYTF. The full variable domain, completed using reference TRBV11-2 and TRBJ1-2, is EAGVAQSPRYKIIEKRQSVAFWCNPISGHATLYWYQQILGQGPKLLIQFQNNGVVDDSQLPKDRFSAERLKGVDSTLKIQPAKLEDSAVYLCASSLEGTGNGYTFGSGTRLTVV.

This chain uses TRBV7-8 with TRBJ1-2; TRBD1 agrees at 8 bases. Germline trimming cut 3 bases from V and 8 bases from J; bases unmatched to any gene: 5. CDR1 is SGHVS and CDR2 is FQNEAQ in the germline V gene. The length of the CDR3 is 13 residues. CDR3 nucleotides: TGTGCCAGCAGCTTTAGTCAGGGGGCGGGCTACACCTTC. As protein: CASSFSQGAGYTF.

The chain recombines TRBV6-1 with TRBJ1-2, with a weak D call TRBD1 (6 bases). This CDR3 region has 15 residues. Germline CDR1 MNHNS, CDR2 SASEGT. Trimming took off 8 bases at V and 0 bases at J, with 16 bases between the two ends. The CDR3 spells CASPRGGFANYGYTF. DNA for the CDR3: TGTGCCAGCCCTAGGGGGGGCTTTGCTAACTATGGCTACACCTTC.

The chain links TRBV19 to TRBJ1-4; D not certain. Germline CDR1 reads LNHDA; CDR2 reads SQIVND (reference sequence). CDR3 length: 15 amino acids. Trimming shortened V by 7 bases and J by 8 bases, and 20 bases separated the two germline ends. CDR3 nucleotide sequence: TGTGCCAGTAATCATCTATTTGTAGAGCCAGAAAAACTGTTTTTT. Its protein is CASNHLFVEPEKLFF.

V gene TRBV29-1 combines with J gene TRBJ2-3; 7 bases fit TRBD2. V shed 7 bases and J 6 bases; nucleotides not matched to a gene: 13. The germline V gene has CDR1 SQVTM and CDR2 ANQGSEA. The CDR3 loop spans 14 amino acids. The CDR3 loop is CSGVGGTSGDTQYF. Written as DNA, the CDR3 is TGCAGCGGGGTGGGGGGGACGTCAGGGGATACGCAGTATTTT.

This rearrangement joins TRBV7-2 to TRBJ1-1; D might be TRBD1 (6 bases). The V and J ends lost 3 bases and 4 bases respectively, with 18 bases between them. CDR3 size: 16 residues. In germline, CDR1 is SGHTA, CDR2 FQGNSA. The DNA of the CDR3 is TGTGCCAGCAGCTTCCATAAGGGCGGGGGCGCCACTGAAGCTTTCTTT. The encoded protein is CASSFHKGGGATEAFF.

This clone came up once. CDR3 nucleotides: TGTGCCAGCAGCTTAGCGCTCGAGGAGGCTGAAAAACTGTTTTTT. It codes for CASSLALEEAEKLFF. The V call is TRBV7-9, the J call TRBJ1-4; D gene unclear. Germline V gene data show CDR1 as SEHNR and CDR2 as FQNEAQ (reference sequence). The V end was cut by 0 bases, the J end by 7 bases, with 12 bases between. The CDR3 extends over 15 amino acids. Full variable domain (missing parts from reference TRBV7-9 and TRBJ1-4): DTGVSQNPRHKITKRGQNVTFRCDPISEHNRLYWYRQTLGQGPEFLTYFQNEAQLEKSRLLSDRFSAERPKGSFSTLEIQRTEQGDSAMYLCASSLALEEAEKLFFGSGTQLSVL.

The V call is TRBV23-1, the J call TRBJ2-6; the D is unclear. Being an ORF, TRBV23-1 has a function that is uncertain. V lost 5 bases and J 5 bases, leaving 22 bases between the germline ends. The CDR3 totals 18 residues. CDR3 amino acids: CASSRKDTQQSRANVLTF. CDR3 nucleotides: TGCGCCAGCAGTAGAAAAGATACGCAACAAAGTCGGGCCAACGTCCTGACTTTC.

The chain recombines TRBV30 with TRBJ1-5; no definite D call. The germline V gene has CDR1 GTSNPN and CDR2 SVGIG (reference sequence). This CDR3 comprises 13 residues. The V end lost 3 bases, the J end lost 7 bases, and 13 bases lay between the germline ends. CDR3 nucleotide sequence: TGTGCCTGGAGCACAGAGGTAGGCCAGCCCCAGCATTTT. It is translated as CAWSTEVGQPQHF.

The chain employs TRBV6-5 and TRBJ1-2, with a possible D match to TRBD1 (5 bases). The germline V gene has CDR1 MNHEY and CDR2 SVGAGI. The CDR3 spans 15 residues. Between the trimmed V and J ends, which lost 7 bases and 5 bases, there was a span of 20 bases. The CDR3 region has the DNA TGTGCCAGCACCCTGGGGCGGACTAGAGGGTATGGCTACACCTTC. Its protein product is CASTLGRTRGYGYTF.

This clone is a singleton in its sample. The V call is TRBV7-2, the J call TRBJ2-7, with 8 bases matching TRBD2. The CDR3 consists of 15 residues. J lost 1 base, V lost 6 bases, and 8 bases had no gene match. Germline CDR1 is SGHTA and CDR2 is FQGNSA. The CDR3 sequence: CASSSTSGFSYEQYF. Here the CDR3 DNA reads TGTGCCAGCAGTTCTACTAGCGGTTTTTCCTACGAGCAGTACTTC.

This clone was seen once. V gene TRBV10-3 combines with J gene TRBJ2-7, with 7 bases matching TRBD2. V gave up 4 bases and J gave up 5 bases; unmatched junction bases: 8. CDR1 ENHRY and CDR2 SYGVKD come from the germline V gene. The length of the CDR3 is 14 residues. In DNA form, the CDR3 reads TGTGCCATCAGTGTTAGGAGCGGGATTGACGAGCAGTACTTC. This codes for CAISVRSGIDEQYF.

This rearrangement joins TRBV30 to TRBJ1-1, with D possibly matching TRBD1 (5 bases). CDR1 GTSNPN and CDR2 SVGIG come from the germline V gene (reference sequence). The CDR3 has 14 residues. With 2 bases removed from V and 0 bases from J, the gap between germline ends came to 10 bases. Written as DNA, the CDR3 is TGTGCCTGGAGTCTCGGGACGGTGAACACTGAAGCTTTCTTT. It translates to CAWSLGTVNTEAFF.

The chain uses TRBV30 and TRBJ1-1; no firm D call. V was trimmed by 3 bases and J by 8 bases, leaving 13 bases between them. Germline lookup yields CDR1 GTSNPN and CDR2 SVGIG (reference sequence). The CDR3 consists of 12 residues. The CDR3 coding sequence is TGTGCCTGGAGCTATCTGGGTGGAGAAGCTTTCTTT. Protein product: CAWSYLGGEAFF.

The V call is TRBV13, the J call TRBJ2-7; D gene ambiguous. The V and J ends lost 0 bases and 2 bases respectively, with 11 bases between them. Germline V gives CDR1 PRHDT, CDR2 FYEKMQ (reference sequence). The CDR3 loop spans 15 amino acids. The CDR3 region is CASSLGGYGAYEQYF. The CDR3 DNA reads as TGTGCCAGCAGCTTAGGCGGCTACGGAGCCTACGAGCAGTACTTC.

The CDR3 sequence: CASSSTPGLHNEQFF. CDR3 nucleotide sequence: TGTGCCAGCAGCTCCACTCCGGGACTACACAATGAGCAGTTCTTC. The chain uses TRBV7-8 and TRBJ2-1; 7 bases line up with TRBD2. CDR1 is SGHVS and CDR2 is FQNEAQ in the germline V gene. The CDR3 sequence is 15 residues long. J lost 5 bases, V lost 4 bases, and 8 bases had no gene match.

This clone has only one observation. Relative to the germline gene, one junction end is altered; a read error may explain this. The chain combines TRBV4-1 with TRBJ1-4, with D hard to call. Germline V gene sequence: CDR1 MGHRA, CDR2 YSYEKL. CDR3 length: 13 amino acids. The CDR3 sequence: CASSDTTSEKLFF. Written as DNA, the CDR3 is TGCGCCAGCAGCGACACGACTAGTGAAAAACTGTTTTTT.

The chain carries TRBV27 and TRBJ2-1; D call uncertain. CDR3 length: 15 residues. Germline V gene lookup returns CDR1 MNHEY and CDR2 SMNVEV (reference sequence). V dropped 6 bases and J dropped 8 bases, with 20 bases sitting between them. DNA for the CDR3: TGTGCCAGCAGCCCCCACCTGCTAGGGCTCCATGAGCAGTTCTTC. Protein: CASSPHLLGLHEQFF.

This rearrangement joins TRBV7-6 to TRBJ2-7; 8 bases map to TRBD2. The CDR3 contains 15 residues. The V gene's germline CDR1 is SGHVS and CDR2 FNYEAQ. With V trimmed by 5 bases and J by 2 bases, 8 bases remained unmatched. The CDR3 DNA is TGTGCCAGCAGCCCAAGTGCGGGAGGACCCTACGAGCAGTACTTC. It translates to CASSPSAGGPYEQYF.